The next 24 T cell receptor beta chains were all read from a single sample in a study of CXCR3-negative and CXCR3-positive naive CD8 T cells. UMI-labeled 5' RACE yielded the TRB cDNA libraries. Following a re-call of the 5' RACE reads, TCRdb has one entry per CDR3 protein and lacks DNA. This table holds tens of thousands of distinct CDR3 sequences. Sequenced: naive CXCR3- CD8+ T cells from blood. Indicated subset: CD45RO-CCR7+CD27+CD95- naive CD8+ T cells lacking CXCR3 (TNR3-). The receptors stem from a human donor in good health. Some clones in this sample may be carry-over from other donors' samples.

The V gene is TRBV4-3, the J gene TRBJ2-1; TCRdb lists TRBD1, though no DNA is available to test this call. Germline assignment: CDR1 LGHNA and CDR2 YSLEER. The CDR3 runs to 17 residues. The CDR3 loop reads CASSQVVGAGPYNEQFF.

The chain is built from TRBV20-1 and TRBJ1-1. CDR1 and CDR2 (germline): DFQATT, SNEGSKA (reference sequence). The CDR3 runs to 13 residues. The CDR3 protein is CSARDQLNTEAFF.

The chain combines TRBV20-1 with TRBJ1-5; TCRdb's D gene call, TRBD1, goes unchecked for lack of DNA. The germline V gene encodes CDR1 DFQATT and CDR2 SNEGSKA (reference sequence). This CDR3 contains 16 residues. Here the CDR3 reads CSARWNEGAGFQPQHF.

Here the CDR3 reads CASSFSGSGTDTQYF. The chain uses TRBV7-9 and TRBJ2-3. The CDR3 runs to 15 residues. Looked up from germline, CDR1 is SEHNR and CDR2 is FQNEAQ (reference sequence).

This chain joins TRBV27 and TRBJ2-5. The CDR3 has 14 amino acids. CDR1 and CDR2 from the germline V gene are MNHEY and SMNVEV (reference sequence). CDR3 sequence: CASRDLVLPATQYF.

This chain uses TRBV11-2 with TRBJ1-1. This CDR3 contains 14 residues. Germline CDR1 is SGHAT and CDR2 is FQNNGV. The CDR3 here is CASSVTSGNTEAFF.

V usage is TRBV29-1 and J usage is TRBJ2-7; without DNA, the TCRdb call of TRBD1 cannot be checked. Germline CDR1 is SQVTM and CDR2 is ANQGSEA. This CDR3 region has 11 residues. The CDR3 spells CSVSGDTTEYF.

The genes are TRBV3-1 and TRBJ2-1; TCRdb indicates TRBD2, and absent DNA this call remains unverified. Germline V gene sequence: CDR1 LGHDT, CDR2 YNNKEL (reference sequence). This CDR3 comprises 16 residues. The CDR3 reads CASSPWLAGGYNEQFF.

CDR3: CSVVAGSSYNEQFF. The chain recombines TRBV29-1 with TRBJ2-1. Germline V lookup: CDR1 SQVTM, CDR2 ANQGSEA. The CDR3 extends over 14 amino acids.

The chain employs TRBV20-1 and TRBJ2-5; TCRdb's D call, TRBD1, is unchecked because there is no DNA. In germline, CDR1 is DFQATT, CDR2 SNEGSKA (reference sequence). CDR3 length: 14 residues. CDR3 protein: CSSGTGGDLGTQYF.

The rearrangement links TRBV12-3 or TRBV12-4 to TRBJ2-2; there is no DNA to check the TCRdb D call of TRBD2. CDR3 size: 17 residues. The CDR3 loop is CATPYVREGKYTGELFF.

The chain joins TRBV12-3 or TRBV12-4 to TRBJ2-7; as DNA is missing, the TRBD1 call by TCRdb cannot be tested. The CDR3 runs 16 residues. The CDR3 protein is CASSYGIGQGAYEQYF.

The chain couples TRBV15 to TRBJ1-4. This CDR3 spans 17 amino acids. Germline V gene sequence: CDR1 LNHNV, CDR2 YYDKDF (reference sequence). The CDR3 sequence is CATSRPPERSTNEKLFF.

The rearrangement links TRBV19 to TRBJ2-7; TCRdb gives TRBD1 as the D gene, but with no DNA this cannot be confirmed. Per germline, CDR1 LNHDA and CDR2 SQIVND (reference sequence). This CDR3 spans 15 amino acids. The CDR3 spells CASSIGRTGTYEQYF.

The chain combines TRBV11-2 with TRBJ1-4. Germline V gives CDR1 SGHAT, CDR2 FQNNGV. The CDR3 length is 16 residues. The CDR3 here is CASSVGTVATNEKLFF.

The rearrangement joins TRBV20-1 to TRBJ2-1; TCRdb lists TRBD2, though no DNA is available to test this call. CDR1 and CDR2 (germline): DFQATT, SNEGSKA (reference sequence). This CDR3 spans 14 amino acids. The CDR3 reads CSAPLAGVYNEQFF.

The chain has TRBV7-2 and TRBJ2-1; there is no DNA to check the TCRdb D call of TRBD1. This CDR3 is built from 15 residues. CDR1 and CDR2 from the germline V gene are SGHTA and FQGNSA. The CDR3 protein is CASSGGAGAPNEQFF.

The chain uses TRBV28 and TRBJ2-5; there is no DNA to check the TCRdb D call of TRBD1. The CDR3 consists of 14 residues. Germline V lookup: CDR1 MDHEN, CDR2 SYDVKM. The chain's CDR3 is CASSFPDRGETQYF.

This chain links TRBV12-3 or TRBV12-4 with TRBJ2-7; TCRdb indicates TRBD1, and absent DNA this call remains unverified. There are 14 residues in the CDR3. The CDR3 here is CASSTGHPLGEQYF.

V and J are TRBV29-1 and TRBJ2-7; TCRdb indicates TRBD1, and absent DNA this call remains unverified. The CDR3 is 15 amino acids. Germline loops: CDR1 SQVTM, CDR2 ANQGSEA. CDR3: CSVEGKGQGDYEQYF.

This chain links TRBV28 with TRBJ2-7; there is no DNA to check the TCRdb D call of TRBD1. Germline V gene sequence: CDR1 MDHEN, CDR2 SYDVKM. The CDR3 spans 16 residues. This CDR3 is CASSHYSGTGEYEQYF.

The rearrangement joins TRBV12-3 or TRBV12-4 to TRBJ1-2. This CDR3 is built from 13 residues. CDR3 residues: CASSSTRTETNTF.

The chain couples TRBV7-3 to TRBJ2-1. The CDR3 has 13 residues. CDR1 is SGHTA and CDR2 is FQGTGA in the germline V gene. CDR3 amino acids: CASSLLAYNEQFF.

This rearrangement joins TRBV29-1 to TRBJ2-1; as DNA is missing, the TRBD1 call by TCRdb cannot be tested. CDR1 and CDR2 (germline): SQVTM, ANQGSEA. The length of the CDR3 is 17 residues. The CDR3 is CSVETTGFEHSYNEQFF.